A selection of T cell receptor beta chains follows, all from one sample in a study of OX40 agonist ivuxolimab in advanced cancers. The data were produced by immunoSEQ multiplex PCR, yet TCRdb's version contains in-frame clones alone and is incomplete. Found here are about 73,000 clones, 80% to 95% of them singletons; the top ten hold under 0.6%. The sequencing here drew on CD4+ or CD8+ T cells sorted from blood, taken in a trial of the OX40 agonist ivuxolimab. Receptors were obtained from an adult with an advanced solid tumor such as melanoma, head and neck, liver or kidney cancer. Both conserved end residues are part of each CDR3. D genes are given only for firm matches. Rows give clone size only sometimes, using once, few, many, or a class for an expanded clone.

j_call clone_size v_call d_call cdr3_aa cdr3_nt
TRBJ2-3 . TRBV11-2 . CASSILAGSTGDTQYF TGTGCCAGCAGCATATTAGCCGGGAGTACGGGAGATACGCAGTATTTT
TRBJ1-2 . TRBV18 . CASSRTEGIAGYTF TGTGCCAGCTCCCGGACAGAGGGTATTGCGGGCTACACCTTC
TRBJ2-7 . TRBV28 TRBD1 CASKPGTGGGEQYF TGTGCCAGCAAACCCGGGACAGGGGGGGGTGAGCAGTACTTC
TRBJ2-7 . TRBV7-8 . CASSKGQGMGQYF TGTGCCAGCAGCAAGGGGCAGGGAATGGGGCAGTACTTC
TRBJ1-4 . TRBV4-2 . CASSQGDRTNEKLFF TGTGCCAGCAGCCAAGGAGACAGAACTAATGAAAAACTGTTTTTT
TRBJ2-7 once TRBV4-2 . CASSQYVGGSYEQYF TGTGCCAGCAGCCAATATGTCGGCGGCTCCTACGAGCAGTACTTC
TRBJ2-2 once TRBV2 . CASSEARDTGELFF TGTGCCAGCAGTGAAGCTAGGGATACCGGGGAGCTGTTTTTT
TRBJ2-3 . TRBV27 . CASSLSGRGTDTQYF TGTGCCAGCAGTTTAAGTGGCAGGGGCACAGATACGCAGTATTTT
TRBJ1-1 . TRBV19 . CASSMDSTEAFF TGTGCCAGTAGTATGGACAGTACTGAAGCTTTCTTT
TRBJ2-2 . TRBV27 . CASSAGWGDTGELFF TGTGCCAGCAGTGCCGGTTGGGGGGACACCGGGGAGCTGTTTTTT
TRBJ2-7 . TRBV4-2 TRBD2 CASSHGLATGYEQYF TGTGCCAGCAGCCACGGACTAGCGACAGGGTACGAGCAGTACTTC
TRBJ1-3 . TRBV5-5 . CASSRQPALSGNTIYF TGTGCCAGCAGCCGGCAGCCTGCTCTCTCTGGAAACACCATATATTTT
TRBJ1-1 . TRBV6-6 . CASSYAPQGFTEAFF TGTGCCAGCAGTTACGCTCCTCAAGGTTTCACTGAAGCTTTCTTT
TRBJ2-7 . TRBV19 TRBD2 CASTRTSGIYEQYF TGTGCCAGTACCAGGACTAGCGGGATCTACGAGCAGTACTTC
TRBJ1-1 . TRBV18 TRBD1 CASSRGQGDTEAFF TGTGCCAGCTCACGTGGACAGGGCGACACTGAAGCTTTCTTT
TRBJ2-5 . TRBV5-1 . CASSLVGRRGETQYF TGCGCCAGCAGCTTGGTCGGGCGCAGGGGAGAGACCCAGTACTTC
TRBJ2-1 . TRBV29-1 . CSVITFNEQFF TGCAGCGTTATAACATTCAATGAGCAGTTCTTC
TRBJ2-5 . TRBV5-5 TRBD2 CASSYLAGTWGLQETQYF TGTGCCAGCAGCTACCTAGCGGGTACCTGGGGCCTTCAAGAGACCCAGTACTTC
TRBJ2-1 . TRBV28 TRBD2 CASSRILAGGKLEQFF TGTGCCAGCAGTCGCATACTAGCGGGAGGTAAACTTGAGCAGTTCTTC
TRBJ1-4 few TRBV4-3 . CASSRSSSKENEKLFF TGCGCCAGCAGCCGCTCTTCATCCAAGGAGAATGAAAAACTGTTTTTT
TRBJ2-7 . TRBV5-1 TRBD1 CASSLGGGTGIAQYF TGCGCCAGCAGCTTGGGGGGCGGGACAGGCATCGCTCAGTACTTC
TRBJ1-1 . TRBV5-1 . CASSFLGGNTEAFF TGCGCCAGCAGCTTCCTGGGGGGGAACACTGAAGCTTTCTTT
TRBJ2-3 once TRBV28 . CASSARAPQYF TGTGCCAGCAGTGCTCGCGCCCCCCAGTATTTT
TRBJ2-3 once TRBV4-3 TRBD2 CASSQLAGAADTQYF TGCGCCAGCAGCCAACTAGCGGGAGCGGCGGATACGCAGTATTTT
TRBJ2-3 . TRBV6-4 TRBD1 CASSDPGQATSTDTQYF TGTGCCAGCAGTGACCCGGGACAGGCCACTAGCACAGATACGCAGTATTTT
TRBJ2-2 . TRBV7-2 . CASSLIPYTGELFF TGTGCCAGCAGCTTAATTCCGTACACCGGGGAGCTGTTTTTT
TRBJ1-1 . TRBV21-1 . CADCLTRFWGGTEAFF TGTGCCGACTGCCTTACCCGATTTTGGGGGGGCACTGAAGCTTTCTTT
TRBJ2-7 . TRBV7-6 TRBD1 CASSLNRGGKTGEQYF TGTGCCAGCAGCTTAAACAGGGGCGGTAAAACCGGAGAGCAGTACTTC
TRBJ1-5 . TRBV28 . CASRAGRVNQPQHF TGTGCCAGCAGGGCAGGCCGGGTCAATCAGCCCCAGCATTTT
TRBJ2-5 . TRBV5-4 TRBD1 CASSSGTGEVETQYF TGTGCCAGCAGCTCCGGGACAGGGGAAGTCGAGACCCAGTACTTC
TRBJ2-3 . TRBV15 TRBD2 CATSRLAGGADTQYF TGTGCCACCAGCAGACTAGCGGGAGGAGCAGATACGCAGTATTTT
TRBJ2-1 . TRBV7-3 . CASSFRGGEQFF TGTGCCAGCAGCTTTAGGGGCGGGGAGCAGTTCTTC
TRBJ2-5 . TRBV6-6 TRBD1 CASSPGQGRETQYF TGTGCCAGCAGTCCAGGACAGGGGAGAGAGACCCAGTACTTC
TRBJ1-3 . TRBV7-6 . CASSPLGGLGNTIYF TGTGCCAGCAGCCCACTCGGGGGGCTTGGAAACACCATATATTTT
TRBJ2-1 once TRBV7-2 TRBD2 CASSLRPTIGTSGYNEQFF TGTGCCAGCAGCTTGCGGCCCACCATAGGGACTAGCGGTTACAATGAGCAGTTCTTC
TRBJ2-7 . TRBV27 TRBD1 CASSPTSGTATYEQYF TGTGCCAGCAGCCCTACCTCGGGGACAGCGACCTACGAGCAGTACTTC
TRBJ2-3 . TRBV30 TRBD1 CAWSKSLDRVGSDTQYF TGTGCCTGGAGCAAAAGTTTGGACAGGGTGGGGTCAGATACGCAGTATTTT
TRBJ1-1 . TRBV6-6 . CASSLPQGRGNTEAFF TGTGCCAGCAGTTTACCGCAGGGGCGGGGGAACACTGAAGCTTTCTTT
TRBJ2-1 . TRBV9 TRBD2 CASSVASGIGNEQFF TGTGCCAGCAGCGTAGCTAGCGGGATAGGCAATGAGCAGTTCTTC
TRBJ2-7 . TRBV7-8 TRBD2 CASSTGTSGYEQYF TGTGCCAGCAGCACCGGGACTAGCGGCTACGAGCAGTACTTC
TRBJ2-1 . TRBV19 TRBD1 CASSIPGTGGGYEQFF TGTGCCAGTAGTATCCCCGGGACAGGGGGCGGGTATGAGCAGTTCTTC
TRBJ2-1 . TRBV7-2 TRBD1 CASSPDRMGNNEQFF TGTGCCAGCAGCCCGGACAGGATGGGCAACAATGAGCAGTTCTTC
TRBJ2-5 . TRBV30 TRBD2 CAWSVVSGRFLGTQYF TGTGCCTGGAGTGTGGTTAGCGGGAGGTTCTTGGGGACCCAGTACTTC
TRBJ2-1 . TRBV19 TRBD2 CASSIWDYNNEQFF TGTGCCAGTAGTATATGGGACTATAACAATGAGCAGTTCTTC
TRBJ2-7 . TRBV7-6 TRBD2 CASSSRPGGSGYEQYF TGTGCCAGCAGCTCACGCCCGGGGGGGAGTGGTTACGAGCAGTACTTC
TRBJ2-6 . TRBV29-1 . CSVAGNPGANVLTF TGCAGCGTTGCAGGGAACCCTGGGGCCAACGTCCTGACTTTC
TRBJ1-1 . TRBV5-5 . CASSNPGQPGNTEAFF TGTGCCAGCAGTAATCCCGGACAGCCAGGGAACACTGAAGCTTTCTTT
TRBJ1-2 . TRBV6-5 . CASSYRGYGYTF TGTGCCAGCAGTTACAGAGGTTATGGCTACACCTTC
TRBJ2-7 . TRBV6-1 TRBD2 CARLAGPYEQYF TGTGCCAGACTAGCGGGACCCTACGAGCAGTACTTC
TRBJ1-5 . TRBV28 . CASSLGGMNQPQHF TGTGCCAGCAGCCTCGGGGGTATGAATCAGCCCCAGCATTTT
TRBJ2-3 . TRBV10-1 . CASTGRLSTDTQYF TGCGCCAGCACTGGGCGGCTTAGCACAGATACGCAGTATTTT
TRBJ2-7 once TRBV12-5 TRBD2 CASGFATSGSGAYEQYF TGTGCTAGTGGTTTCGCGACTAGCGGGAGTGGAGCCTACGAGCAGTACTTC
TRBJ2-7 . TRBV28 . CASSWSYEQYF TGTGCCAGCAGTTGGAGCTACGAGCAGTACTTC
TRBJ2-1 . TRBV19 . CASSNPFRGENDEQFF TGTGCCAGTAGTAACCCCTTTAGAGGAGAGAATGATGAGCAGTTCTTC
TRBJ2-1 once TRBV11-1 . CASSSTSGAEQFF TGTGCCAGCAGCTCCACATCGGGGGCTGAGCAGTTCTTC
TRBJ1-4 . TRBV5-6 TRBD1 CASSVTTGTGEKLFF TGTGCCAGCAGCGTAACCACCGGGACAGGGGAGAAACTGTTTTTT
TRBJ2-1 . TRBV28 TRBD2 CASSSASGRAAEQFF TGTGCCAGCAGTTCGGCTAGCGGGAGGGCCGCTGAGCAGTTCTTC
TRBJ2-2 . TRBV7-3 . CASSPSRAAGELFF TGTGCCAGCAGCCCCTCCCGCGCGGCCGGGGAGCTGTTTTTT
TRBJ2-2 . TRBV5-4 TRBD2 CASSLPGLAGAGGELFF TGTGCCAGCAGCTTACCGGGACTAGCGGGAGCTGGCGGGGAGCTGTTTTTT